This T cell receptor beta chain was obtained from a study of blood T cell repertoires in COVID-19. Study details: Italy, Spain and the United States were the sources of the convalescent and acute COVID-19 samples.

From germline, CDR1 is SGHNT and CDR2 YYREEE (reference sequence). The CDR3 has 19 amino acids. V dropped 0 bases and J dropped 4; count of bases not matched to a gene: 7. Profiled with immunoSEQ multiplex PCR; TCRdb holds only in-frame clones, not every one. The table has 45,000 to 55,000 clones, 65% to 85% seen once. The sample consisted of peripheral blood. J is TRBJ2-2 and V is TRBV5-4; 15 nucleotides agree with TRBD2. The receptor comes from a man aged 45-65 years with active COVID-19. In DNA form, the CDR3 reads TGTGCCAGCAGCTTGGGTGGACTAGCGGGGGGGCCGGGCACCGGGGAGCTGTTTTTT. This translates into CASSLGGLAGGPGTGELFF.